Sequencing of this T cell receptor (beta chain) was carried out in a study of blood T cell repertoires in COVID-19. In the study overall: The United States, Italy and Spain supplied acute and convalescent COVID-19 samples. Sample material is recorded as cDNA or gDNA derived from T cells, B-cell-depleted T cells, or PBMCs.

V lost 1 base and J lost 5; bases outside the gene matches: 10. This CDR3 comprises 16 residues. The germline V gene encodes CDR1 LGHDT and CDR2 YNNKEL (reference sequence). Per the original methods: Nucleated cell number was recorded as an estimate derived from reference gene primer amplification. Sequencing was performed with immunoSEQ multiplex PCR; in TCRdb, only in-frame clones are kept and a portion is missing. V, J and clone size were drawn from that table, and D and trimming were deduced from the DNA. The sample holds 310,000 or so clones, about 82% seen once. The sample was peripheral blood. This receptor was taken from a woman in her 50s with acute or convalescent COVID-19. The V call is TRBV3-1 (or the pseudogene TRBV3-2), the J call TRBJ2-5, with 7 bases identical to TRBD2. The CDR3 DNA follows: TGTGCCAGCAGCCAAGGTATTCCGGGAGGCTGGGAGACCCAGTACTTC. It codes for CASSQGIPGGWETQYF.